Presented here are 19 T cell receptor beta chains from one specimen sequenced in a study of blood T cell repertoires in COVID-19. Assay: immunoSEQ multiplex PCR; the TCRdb copy retains only in-frame clones and omits some. The sample shows 49,000 or so clones, 75% to 90% of them seen only once. Specimen: peripheral blood. The receptors here all came from a man aged 45-65 years with acute or convalescent COVID-19.

The chain couples TRBV5-6 to TRBJ1-5, with TRBD1 matching over 12 bases. V was clipped by 3 bases and J by 6 bases; unmatched bases: 4. Looked up from germline, CDR1 is SGHDT and CDR2 is YYEEEE. This CDR3 is built from 15 residues. The CDR3 region is CASSYGTGGLQPQHF. CDR3 sequence (DNA): TGTGCCAGCAGCTACGGGACAGGGGGCCTTCAGCCCCAGCATTTT.

In this sample, this clone turned up a few times. This chain joins TRBV2 and TRBJ2-5; TRBD2 is a possible D gene (5 bases). Germline CDR1 SNHLY, CDR2 FYNNEI. Trimming cost V 4 bases and J 5 bases, with 5 bases left between them. The CDR3 totals 11 residues. CDR3 nucleotides: TGTGCCAGCAGTGGGAGGGAGACCCAGTACTTC. Encoded protein: CASSGRETQYF.

The chain employs TRBV5-6 and TRBJ2-7; D is possibly TRBD1 (5 bases). Deletions cut 6 bases from V and 1 base from J, with 14 bases between. The germline CDR1 and CDR2 sequences are SGHDT and YYEEEE. This CDR3 comprises 14 residues. CDR3 sequence: CASTLRQWSYEQYF. The CDR3, as DNA: TGTGCCAGCACCCTCCGACAGTGGTCCTACGAGCAGTACTTC.

V usage is TRBV3-1 (or the pseudogene TRBV3-2) and J usage is TRBJ2-1; 9 nucleotides line up with TRBD2. CDR3 length: 13 residues. After removal of 8 bases from V and 7 bases from J, the junction contained 6 bases not matched to a gene. Germline CDR1 and CDR2: LGHDT and YNNKEL (reference sequence). CDR3 residues: CASGGRADNEQFF. The DNA for the CDR3 is TGTGCCAGCGGCGGGAGGGCCGATAATGAGCAGTTCTTC.

This chain joins TRBV19 and TRBJ1-5, with D possibly TRBD1 on 5 matching bases. Germline assignment: CDR1 LNHDA and CDR2 SQIVND (reference sequence). V lost 6 bases, J lost 7 bases, and 13 bases lay in between. The CDR3 consists of 13 residues. The CDR3 loop reads CASSPDIRQPQHF. DNA for the CDR3: TGTGCCAGTAGCCCGGACATAAGGCAGCCCCAGCATTTT.

The chain combines TRBV18 with TRBJ1-2; D gene ambiguous. Trimming stripped 3 bases from V and 5 bases from J, with 16 bases between. Germline lookup yields CDR1 KGHSH and CDR2 LQKENI. The CDR3 extends over 15 amino acids. The CDR3 loop reads CASSPTDGWAYGYTF. DNA for the CDR3: TGTGCCAGCTCACCTACCGACGGTTGGGCTTATGGCTACACCTTC.

The chain has TRBV14 and TRBJ1-1; 7 nucleotides agree with TRBD1. The V and J ends lost 1 base and 3 bases, in that order; junction bases with no gene match: 8. The germline V gene encodes CDR1 SGHDN and CDR2 FVKESK. The CDR3 sequence is 16 residues long. CDR3 amino acids: CASSQVEGTGDTEAFF. Written as DNA, the CDR3 is TGTGCCAGCAGCCAAGTGGAGGGAACAGGGGACACTGAAGCTTTCTTT.

The CDR3 bases are TGTGCCAGTAGTAAAACGACAGGGGGAACAGCGGGAGGGAATGAGCAGTTCTTC. The encoded protein is CASSKTTGGTAGGNEQFF. The genes are TRBV19 and TRBJ2-1; the D gene is possibly TRBD2 (10 bases). The CDR3 length is 18 residues. Trimming removed 4 bases from V and 7 bases from J, with 26 bases in between. Germline lookup yields CDR1 LNHDA and CDR2 SQIVND (reference sequence).

V is TRBV4-3 and J is TRBJ2-1, with TRBD2 as a possible D gene (6 bases). This CDR3 contains 16 residues. The germline V gene encodes CDR1 LGHNA and CDR2 YSLEER. Trimming removed 0 bases from V and 9 bases from J, with 18 bases in between. CDR3 nucleotide sequence: TGCGCCAGCAGCCAAGAAGGAGGGGCGAGGAGGGGTGAGCAGTTCTTC. Amino acid sequence: CASSQEGGARRGEQFF.

Only a few counts were recorded for this clone. V and J are TRBV9 and TRBJ1-4; 9 nucleotides align to TRBD1. Germline CDR1 and CDR2: SGDLS and YYNGEE. The CDR3 sequence is 15 residues long. J lost 8 bases, V lost 3 bases, and 8 bases had no gene match. CDR3 bases: TGTGCCAGCAGCGCCAGGACAGGGGAATCGGAAAAACTGTTTTTT. Protein sequence: CASSARTGESEKLFF. Full variable domain (remainder filled in from reference TRBV9 and TRBJ1-4): DSGVTQTPKHLITATGQRVTLRCSPRSGDLSVYWYQQSLDQGLQFLIQYYNGEERAKGNILERFSAQQFPDLHSELNLSSLELGDSALYFCASSARTGESEKLFFGSGTQLSVL.

CDR3 DNA: TGCGCCAGCAGCCTACGGACAGGGGGCACCGGGGAGCTGTTTTTT. It encodes CASSLRTGGTGELFF. The J gene is TRBJ2-2, the V gene TRBV5-1; 10 bases map to TRBD1. Germline CDR1 SGHRS, CDR2 YFSETQ. The ends lost 4 bases at V and 4 bases at J; junction bases unmatched: 4. The CDR3 is made up of 15 amino acids. The variable domain in full, with the rest retrieved from reference TRBV5-1 and TRBJ2-2, is KAGVTQTPRYLIKTRGQQVTLSCSPISGHRSVSWYQQTPGQGLQFLFEYFSETQRNKGNFPGRFSGRQFSNSRSEMNVSTLELGDSALYLCASSLRTGGTGELFFGEGSRLTVL.

The chain carries TRBV9 and TRBJ2-2, with D maybe TRBD2 (5 bases). Germline loops: CDR1 SGDLS, CDR2 YYNGEE. The CDR3 consists of 13 residues. The V gene lost 7 bases and the J gene lost 7 bases, with 14 bases spanning the gap. The CDR3 region has the DNA TGTGCCAGCCGCCTTAACGAGGGCGGGGAGCTGTTTTTT. It is translated as CASRLNEGGELFF.

This chain joins TRBV11-3 and TRBJ2-1, with D possibly TRBD2 on 6 matching bases. Trimming pared 2 bases from V and 3 bases from J, leaving 11 bases between. From germline, CDR1 is SGHNT and CDR2 YENEEA. The CDR3 is 15 residues long. CDR3 in amino acids: CASSLSGSGYNEQFF. The CDR3 DNA is TGTGCCAGCAGCTTAAGCGGGTCCGGCTACAATGAGCAGTTCTTC.

CDR3 in amino acids: CASSYGVAGNYEQYF. CDR3 nucleotides: TGTGCCAGCAGTTACGGAGTAGCGGGCAATTACGAGCAGTACTTC. The chain has TRBV6-6 and TRBJ2-7, with 7 bases fitting TRBD2. Unmatched junction bases numbered 8, after V lost 2 bases and J lost 4 bases. Per germline, CDR1 MNHNY and CDR2 SVGAGI (reference sequence). This CDR3 comprises 15 residues.

The CDR3 DNA sequence: TGCGCCAGCAGCCCATGGGGCCTGCTCAATGAGCAGTTCTTC. Translating gives CASSPWGLLNEQFF. This chain uses TRBV5-1 with TRBJ2-1; D might be TRBD1 (5 bases). This CDR3 comprises 14 residues. The V gene's germline CDR1 is SGHRS and CDR2 YFSETQ. V was pared by 4 bases and J by 6 bases, with 14 bases between.

The gene calls are TRBV30 and TRBJ1-2; 8 nucleotides line up with TRBD1. The CDR3 has 17 residues. Losses at the gene ends were 4 bases for V and 1 base for J; bases not matched to a gene: 14. Germline assignment: CDR1 GTSNPN and CDR2 SVGIG (reference sequence). This CDR3 is CAWKGKRGQGDNYGYTF. The CDR3 nucleotides are TGTGCCTGGAAGGGAAAAAGAGGACAGGGAGATAACTATGGCTACACCTTC.

V is TRBV10-2 and J is TRBJ2-7, with 9 bases lining up with TRBD1. Trimming took 5 bases from V and 4 from J; bases not matched to a gene: 9. The CDR3 consists of 15 residues. From germline, CDR1 is WSHSY and CDR2 SAAADI. CDR3 amino acids: CASSRAGQGGYEQYF. The CDR3 DNA follows: TGCGCCAGCAGTCGAGCGGGACAGGGTGGGTACGAGCAGTACTTC.

The chain is built from TRBV7-3 and TRBJ2-1; TRBD1 is a possible D gene (6 bases). The V end was cut by 3 bases, the J end by 4 bases, with 10 bases between. The CDR3 has 14 amino acids. CDR1 is SGHTA, CDR2 FQGTGA, per germline. CDR3: CASSFSGQYNEQFF. Written as DNA, the CDR3 is TGTGCCAGCAGCTTTTCCGGACAGTACAATGAGCAGTTCTTC.

The genes are TRBV6-6 and TRBJ1-6; possible D gene TRBD1, 5 bases. This CDR3 region has 14 residues. V lost 8 bases and J 8 bases, leaving 16 bases between the germline ends. Germline CDR1 MNHNY, CDR2 SVGAGI (reference sequence). The CDR3 DNA is TGTGCCAGCGGGGAGGGGAGCAAGGATTCACCCCTCCACTTT. Amino acids: CASGEGSKDSPLHF.